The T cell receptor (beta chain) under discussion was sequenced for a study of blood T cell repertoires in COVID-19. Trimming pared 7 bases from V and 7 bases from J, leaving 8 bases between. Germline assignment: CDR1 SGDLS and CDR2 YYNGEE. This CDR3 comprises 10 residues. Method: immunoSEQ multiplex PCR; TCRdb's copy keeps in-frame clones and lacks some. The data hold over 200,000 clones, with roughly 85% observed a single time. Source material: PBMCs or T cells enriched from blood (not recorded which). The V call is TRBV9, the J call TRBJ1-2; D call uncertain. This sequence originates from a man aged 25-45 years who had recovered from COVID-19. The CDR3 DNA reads TGTGCCAGCTCCGGCGGTGGCTACACCTTC. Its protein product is CASSGGGYTF.